This T cell receptor (beta chain) came from a study of OX40 agonist ivuxolimab in advanced cancers. As for the study in general: Patients were dosed intravenously with ivuxolimab at 0.01 to 10 mg/kg every 2 weeks.

Whole-study findings and limits: In CD8+ T cells, expanded clones were on average more numerous than in CD4+.

On this clone itself: Antigen specificity is unknown.

Sequencing used immunoSEQ multiplex PCR; TCRdb keeps in-frame clones, though not all of them. The profile shows some 120,000 clones, roughly 90% of them singletons. Per the germline V gene, CDR1 is MDHEN and CDR2 is SYDVKM. The CDR3 spans 15 residues. The V gene end was trimmed by 3 bases and the J gene end by 2 bases; junction bases not matched to a gene: 6. This chain uses TRBV28 with TRBJ2-5; 7 bases align to TRBD2. The receptor comes from an adult with an advanced solid tumor such as melanoma, head and neck, liver or kidney cancer. The input for sequencing was CD4+ or CD8+ T cells sorted from blood, taken in a trial of the OX40 agonist ivuxolimab. The CDR3 sequence is CASSFTGGMQETQYF. The CDR3 DNA sequence: TGTGCCAGCAGTTTTACGGGAGGTATGCAAGAGACCCAGTACTTC.